What follows describes a single T cell receptor (beta chain). Its antigen is unidentified. One base away lies a much larger clone, so this may be a sequencing read error. This record comes from a study of molecular identifiers for immune sequencing clone quantification. TCRdb reanalysed the PCR reads using MiXCR and keeps one entry per CDR3 protein. Among about 320,000 distinct CDR3 sequences listed, 20% to 25% were seen once. Study-level findings and limits: Clones carrying above 20 RNA copies accounted for over 99% of effector molecules, under 1% in naive cells.

The CDR3 loop spans 16 amino acids. Sequenced input: naive CD8+ T cells from blood, with Jurkat cell RNA spiked in. Noted subset: FACS-sorted CD8+CD4-CCR7+CD45RA+ naive T cells. The sequence was obtained from a human donor in good health. Some libraries in this study had Jurkat cell RNA spiked in. This rearrangement joins TRBV12-3 or TRBV12-4 to TRBJ2-5; 7 bases are shared with TRBD1. CDR3: CTSSLAGTVAQETQYF. The CDR3 region has the DNA TGTACCAGCAGTTTGGCCGGGACAGTAGCCCAAGAGACCCAGTACTTC.